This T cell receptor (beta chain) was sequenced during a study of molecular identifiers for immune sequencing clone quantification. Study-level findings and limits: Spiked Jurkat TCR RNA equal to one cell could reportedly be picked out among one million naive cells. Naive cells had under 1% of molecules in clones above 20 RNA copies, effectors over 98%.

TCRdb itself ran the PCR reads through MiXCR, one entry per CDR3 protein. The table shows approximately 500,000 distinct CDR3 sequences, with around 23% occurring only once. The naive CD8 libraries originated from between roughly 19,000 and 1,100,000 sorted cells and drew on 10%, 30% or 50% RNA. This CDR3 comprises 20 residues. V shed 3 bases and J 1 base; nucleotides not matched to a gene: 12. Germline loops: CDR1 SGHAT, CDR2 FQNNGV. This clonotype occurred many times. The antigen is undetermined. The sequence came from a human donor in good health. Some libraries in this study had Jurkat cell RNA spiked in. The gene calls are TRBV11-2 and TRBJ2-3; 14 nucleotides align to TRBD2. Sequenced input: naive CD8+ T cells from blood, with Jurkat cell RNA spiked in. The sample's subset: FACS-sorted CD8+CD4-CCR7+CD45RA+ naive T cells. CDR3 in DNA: TGTGCCAGCAGCTTCCCAACCGGGACTAGCGGGAGAGGTCGCACAGATACGCAGTATTTT. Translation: CASSFPTGTSGRGRTDTQYF.